These 32 T cell receptor beta chains were sequenced from one sample in a study of human T cells and chemical hapten exposure. Time point specified: patch test 1, 2 weeks after DPC sensitization. The treatment: therapeutic diphenylcyclopropenone sensitization with weekly scalp DPC. TCRdb recomputed calls from the RACE reads with MiXCR, one row per CDR3 protein. The sample has about 380,000 distinct CDR3 sequences; roughly 5% are singletons. This specimen consisted of whole blood, obtained in connection with sensitization to the hapten diphenylcyclopropenone (DPC). The receptors derive from a woman aged 50 to 60 with alopecia areata. Some clones in this sample may be carry-over from other donors' samples.

This clonotype was observed a handful of times. The chain carries TRBV28 and TRBJ1-4, with 7 bases aligning to TRBD1. V was pared by 3 bases and J by 7 bases, with 5 bases of the junction left unmatched. Germline V CDR1 and CDR2: MDHEN, SYDVKM. The CDR3 contains 14 residues. In DNA, the CDR3 is TGTGCCAGCAGTTTGCCCAGGGGGAGTGAAAAACTGTTTTTT. Its protein is CASSLPRGSEKLFF.

This chain links TRBV3-1 with TRBJ1-5; possibly TRBD1 for D (6 bases). This CDR3 spans 12 amino acids. V was trimmed by 6 bases and J by 14 bases, leaving 17 bases between them. Germline values: CDR1 LGHDT, CDR2 YNNKEL (reference sequence). DNA for the CDR3: TGTGCCAGCAGTAAAAGGGGGGGCCCAAAGCATTTT. Its translation is CASSKRGGPKHF.

This clonotype was observed a few times. V gene TRBV4-3 combines with J gene TRBJ1-1, with 11 bases lining up with TRBD1. The CDR3 runs 15 residues. V trimming: 0 bases; J trimming: 11 bases; junction bases outside the gene matches: 8. The germline CDR1 and CDR2 sequences are LGHNA and YSLEER. The CDR3 DNA is TGCGCCAGCAGCCAAGATGGGACAGGGGGTCGGCAGGCTTTCTTT. This gives the protein CASSQDGTGGRQAFF.

V is TRBV4-3 and J is TRBJ1-1; no clear D gene. The V and J ends lost 0 bases and 4 bases respectively, with 15 bases between them. Germline V gene sequence: CDR1 LGHNA, CDR2 YSLEER. The CDR3 extends over 16 amino acids. This CDR3 reads CASSQDWISMGTEAFF. The CDR3 nucleotides are TGCGCCAGCAGCCAAGATTGGATAAGCATGGGCACTGAAGCTTTCTTT.

This clonotype was detected many times. This chain joins TRBV20-1 and TRBJ2-3; D is possibly TRBD1 or TRBD2 (5 bases each). CDR3 length: 14 residues. Germline CDR1 DFQATT, CDR2 SNEGSKA (reference sequence). Trimming removed 0 bases at V and 6 bases at J, with 13 bases between. This chain's CDR3 is CSARDGLAGDTQYF. CDR3 in DNA: TGCAGTGCTAGAGATGGGCTAGCAGGGGATACGCAGTATTTT.

This clonotype came up a few times. The rearrangement joins TRBV12-3 or TRBV12-4 to TRBJ1-2; the D is unclear. The CDR3 spans 14 residues. Trimming removed 1 base at V and 4 bases at J, with 10 bases between. CDR3 DNA sequence: TGTGCCAGCAGTTTAGGACGGGGATCCTATGGCTACACCTTC. It encodes CASSLGRGSYGYTF.

Many counts were recorded for this clonotype. The chain joins TRBV7-8 to TRBJ2-5; D is uncertain. The CDR3 has 14 residues. The V gene's germline CDR1 is SGHVS and CDR2 FQNEAQ. V lost 5 bases and J 1 base, leaving 11 bases between the germline ends. CDR3 DNA: TGTGCCAGCAGCCGATCGGAAGTCCAAGAGACCCAGTACTTC. This sequence encodes CASSRSEVQETQYF. The full variable domain, with the rest looked up from reference TRBV7-8 and TRBJ2-5, is GAGVSQSPRYKVAKRGQDVALRCDPISGHVSLFWYQQALGQGPEFLTYFQNEAQLDKSGLPSDRFFAERPEGSVSTLKIQRTQQEDSAVYLCASSRSEVQETQYFGPGTRLLVL.

This clonotype was observed a handful of times. The chain couples TRBV20-1 to TRBJ2-3, with TRBD2 matching over 9 bases. The CDR3 is 13 amino acids. V gave up 5 bases and J gave up 1 base; unmatched junction bases: 1. CDR1 and CDR2 from the germline V gene are DFQATT and SNEGSKA (reference sequence). CDR3 in DNA: TGCAGTGCTTTAGCGGGGGGCACAGATACGCAGTATTTT. Protein: CSALAGGTDTQYF.

This clonotype showed up many times. This rearrangement joins TRBV6-6 to TRBJ1-1; TRBD1 aligns across 9 bases. The germline V gene encodes CDR1 MNHNY and CDR2 SVGAGI (reference sequence). CDR3 length: 17 amino acids. J was trimmed by 4 bases and V by 6 bases; bases with no gene match: 15. The CDR3 is CASSLRIGQGSLTEAFF. The CDR3 coding sequence is TGTGCCAGCAGCTTACGAATTGGACAGGGGTCCCTCACTGAAGCTTTCTTT.

This clonotype was counted at least ten times. The chain is built from TRBV18 and TRBJ2-7; D not certain. Trimming removed 4 bases from V and 6 bases from J, with 10 bases in between. The CDR3 length is 12 residues. Germline loops: CDR1 KGHSH, CDR2 LQKENI. This CDR3 reads CASSLNPREQYF. CDR3 nucleotides: TGTGCCAGCTCACTGAACCCACGCGAGCAGTACTTC.

Many counts were recorded for this clonotype. The chain carries TRBV20-1 and TRBJ2-6; D is unresolved. CDR1 and CDR2 from the germline V gene are DFQATT and SNEGSKA (reference sequence). This CDR3 contains 16 residues. V dropped 1 base and J dropped 4 bases, with 14 bases sitting between them. In DNA form, the CDR3 reads TGCAGTGCTAGAGCCCCTCGATGGTCGGGGGCCAACGTCCTGACTTTC. Translation: CSARAPRWSGANVLTF.

This clonotype was found many times. This chain uses TRBV9 with TRBJ1-2; unclear D gene. Germline V gene lookup returns CDR1 SGDLS and CDR2 YYNGEE. CDR3 length: 15 amino acids. The ends were cut back, 0 bases at V and 2 bases at J, with 11 bases in the middle. The CDR3 DNA reads as TGTGCCAGCAGCGTAGAGGAGACTGCGAACTATGGCTACACCTTC. Translation gives CASSVEETANYGYTF.

The sample holds many counts of this clonotype. The gene calls are TRBV5-1 and TRBJ2-7, with TRBD1 matching over 8 bases. CDR1 is SGHRS, CDR2 YFSETQ, per germline. The J segment lost 3 bases and the V segment lost 7 bases, leaving 6 bases of the junction unmatched. CDR3 length: 13 amino acids. CDR3 sequence: CASSGTGGYEQYF. The CDR3 region has the DNA TGCGCCAGCTCCGGTACAGGGGGCTACGAGCAGTACTTC.

The table lists this clonotype with a few counts. CDR3 sequence (DNA): TGCGCCAGCAGCATCGGACAGGGAGGGTCTGGGGCCAACGTCCTGACTTTC. Amino acids: CASSIGQGGSGANVLTF. V gene TRBV5-1 combines with J gene TRBJ2-6, with D possibly matching TRBD1 (8 bases). Trimming took off 4 bases at V and 1 base at J, with 15 bases between the two ends. The CDR3 is 17 residues long. Germline V lookup: CDR1 SGHRS, CDR2 YFSETQ.

This clonotype has at least ten counts. The rearrangement links TRBV4-2 to TRBJ2-7; 11 nucleotides line up with TRBD2. The germline V gene has CDR1 LGHNA and CDR2 YNFKEQ. Trimming removed 1 base from V and 3 bases from J; junction bases left unmatched: 8. The CDR3 sequence is 17 residues long. CDR3: CASSQALGTSGNYEQYF. Written as DNA, the CDR3 is TGTGCCAGCAGCCAAGCTCTGGGGACTAGCGGAAACTACGAGCAGTACTTC.

This clonotype was counted many times. The V call is TRBV6-1, the J call TRBJ2-3; perhaps TRBD2 as D (7 bases). The V gene lost 8 bases and the J gene lost 0 bases, with 24 bases spanning the gap. The CDR3 has 18 amino acids. From germline, CDR1 is MNHNS and CDR2 SASEGT. For the CDR3, the DNA is TGTGCCAGCGCCGAAGGGCTCCTACGGGGGGCCAGCACAGATACGCAGTATTTT. Translated, it gives CASAEGLLRGASTDTQYF.

This clonotype was counted ten times or more. This chain links TRBV12-3 or TRBV12-4 with TRBJ2-7; the match to TRBD2 covers 8 bases. The CDR3 is 14 amino acids. J was trimmed by 4 bases and V by 1 base; bases with no gene match: 3. CDR3 sequence (DNA): TGTGCCAGCAGTTTAGTGGCGGGAGGTTACGAGCAGTACTTC. Translation: CASSLVAGGYEQYF.

About this clonotype itself: The junction departs from the called germline gene at one end, perhaps through a read error. This chain links TRBV6-2 or TRBV6-3 with TRBJ2-3; possibly TRBD1 for D (6 bases). In germline, CDR1 is MNHEY, CDR2 SVGEGT. The CDR3 covers 17 residues. CDR3 sequence reads: CASICGCRQGSIDTQYF. The CDR3 region has the DNA TGTGCCAGCATCTGCGGATGTAGGCAGGGGAGCATAGATACGCAGTATTTT.

This clonotype occurred many times. The chain recombines TRBV9 with TRBJ2-6; D is possibly TRBD2 (5 bases). CDR1 and CDR2 from the germline V gene are SGDLS and YYNGEE. The CDR3 length is 18 residues. V lost 1 base and J 0 bases, leaving 14 bases between the germline ends. CDR3 in DNA: TGTGCCAGCAGCGTAACAACTAGGTCTGACTCTGGGGCCAACGTCCTGACTTTC. Translating it yields CASSVTTRSDSGANVLTF.

This clonotype was recorded many times. V and J are TRBV7-9 and TRBJ2-1, with D unresolved. The V gene's germline CDR1 is SEHNR and CDR2 FQNEAQ (reference sequence). This CDR3 comprises 12 residues. Trimming cost V 1 base and J 7 bases, with 5 bases left between them. The CDR3 protein is CASSLVGNEQFF. The CDR3 nucleotides are TGTGCCAGCAGCTTAGTCGGGAATGAGCAGTTCTTC.

This clonotype was detected many times. The genes are TRBV20-1 and TRBJ2-6, with D hard to call. The CDR3 spans 14 residues. Germline loops: CDR1 DFQATT, CDR2 SNEGSKA (reference sequence). V was shortened by 6 bases and J by 0 bases, with 9 bases between the two germline ends. The CDR3 spells CSAWAHSGANVLTF. The CDR3 DNA sequence: TGCAGTGCGTGGGCCCACTCTGGGGCCAACGTCCTGACTTTC.

This clonotype occurred many times. The chain carries TRBV7-2 and TRBJ1-1, with no clear D. CDR3 length: 13 amino acids. The germline CDR1 and CDR2 sequences are SGHTA and FQGNSA. V dropped 3 bases and J dropped 1 base, with 6 bases sitting between them. The DNA of the CDR3 is TGTGCCAGCAGCTTTATAGGGAACACTGAAGCTTTCTTT. Translated: CASSFIGNTEAFF.

This clonotype was recorded a few times. V gene TRBV5-6 combines with J gene TRBJ1-2, with 9 bases fitting TRBD1. This CDR3 has 16 amino acids. Germline assignment: CDR1 SGHDT and CDR2 YYEEEE. Trimming at V came to 3 bases and at J to 2 bases, leaving 8 bases not matched to a gene. The CDR3 region is CASSSPLGQGNYGYTF. CDR3 DNA sequence: TGTGCCAGCAGCTCCCCCTTGGGACAGGGAAACTATGGCTACACCTTC.

This clonotype was counted ten times or more. This sequence joins TRBV24-1 and TRBJ1-5; D uncertain. Germline V gives CDR1 KGHDR, CDR2 SFDVKD. This CDR3 spans 15 amino acids. Trimming took off 0 bases at V and 3 bases at J, with 8 bases between the two ends. The CDR3 DNA reads as TGTGCCACCAGTGATTTGGGGCAGCCCAATCAGCCCCAGCATTTT. This translates into CATSDLGQPNQPQHF.

This clonotype was seen at least ten times. This chain links TRBV5-6 with TRBJ2-3, with 10 bases aligning to TRBD2. The V and J ends lost 2 bases and 6 bases, in that order; junction bases with no gene match: 3. The germline V gene has CDR1 SGHDT and CDR2 YYEEEE. There are 14 residues in the CDR3. The CDR3 sequence is CASSLAGGIDTQYF. The CDR3 coding sequence is TGTGCCAGCAGCTTAGCGGGGGGGATCGATACGCAGTATTTT.

This clonotype was counted at least ten times. This sequence joins TRBV5-1 and TRBJ1-4, with unresolved D. The germline V gene has CDR1 SGHRS and CDR2 YFSETQ. With 8 bases removed from V and 0 bases from J, the gap between germline ends came to 11 bases. The CDR3 loop spans 14 amino acids. In DNA, the CDR3 is TGCGCCAGTGCCCCCCTTGCAACTAATGAAAAACTGTTTTTT. Its translation is CASAPLATNEKLFF.

Ten or more counts support this clonotype. The chain's CDR3 is CASSLKRGAESNQPQHF. CDR3 bases: TGTGCCAGCAGCTTAAAGAGGGGGGCGGAAAGCAATCAGCCCCAGCATTTT. V gene TRBV7-8 combines with J gene TRBJ1-5; maybe TRBD1 (6 bases). V shed 2 bases and J shed 1 base, with 15 bases lying between them. This CDR3 spans 17 amino acids. Germline assignment: CDR1 SGHVS and CDR2 FQNEAQ.

Ten or more counts support this clonotype. The rearrangement links TRBV2 to TRBJ2-7, with D tentatively TRBD1 (6 bases). The CDR3 has 14 residues. V was clipped by 4 bases and J by 2 bases, with 12 bases between them. CDR1 and CDR2 from the germline V gene are SNHLY and FYNNEI. The CDR3 protein is CASSGEQGPYEQYF. CDR3 nucleotides: TGTGCCAGCAGTGGAGAACAGGGCCCCTACGAGCAGTACTTC.

This clonotype has at least ten counts. The rearrangement uses TRBV28 and TRBJ1-4, with 7 bases aligning to TRBD1. J was trimmed by 11 bases and V by 2 bases; bases with no gene match: 2. Germline loops: CDR1 MDHEN, CDR2 SYDVKM. The length of the CDR3 is 12 residues. CDR3: CASSLQGGKLFF. DNA of the CDR3: TGTGCCAGCAGTTTACAGGGGGGGAAACTGTTTTTT.

This clonotype is a singleton in its sample. The junction departs from germline at one end; a sequencing error may be responsible. The chain couples TRBV7-9 to TRBJ2-1, with TRBD2 matching 7 bases. The CDR3 runs 12 residues. Germline V gene lookup returns CDR1 SEHNR and CDR2 FQNEAQ (reference sequence). The CDR3 nucleotides are TGTGCCAGCAGCTTAATCCTAGCGGACGCCGATTTC. This codes for CASSLILADADF.

CDR3 loop: CASSVGDTSTNEKLFF. The CDR3 coding sequence is TGTGCCAGCAGCGTAGGTGACACCTCAACTAATGAAAAACTGTTTTTT. The rearrangement uses TRBV9 and TRBJ1-4; D not resolved. Germline CDR1 is SGDLS and CDR2 is YYNGEE. The V end was cut by 0 bases, the J end by 0 bases, with 9 bases between. This CDR3 region has 16 residues.

This clonotype was counted a few times. The chain employs TRBV11-2 and TRBJ1-4; D unclear. The CDR3 length is 13 residues. The ends were cut back, 3 bases at V and 8 bases at J, with 10 bases in the middle. Germline CDR1 reads SGHAT; CDR2 reads FQNNGV. The CDR3 reads CASSLGRSEKLFF. CDR3 coding DNA: TGTGCCAGCAGCTTGGGCAGATCGGAAAAACTGTTTTTT.